One sample yielded the 22 T cell receptor beta chains listed below, sequenced in a study of cytomegalovirus exposure and HLA in healthy donors. It was with 60 Vbeta and 13 Jbeta primers that the PCR ran. The protocol was immunoSEQ multiplex PCR, while the TCRdb copy is restricted to in-frame clones and leaves out a portion. The sample yields 150,000 to 200,000 clones, about 75% seen once. What was sequenced was PBMCs. The receptor source for this set is a female donor in good health and CMV-seronegative.

The chain is built from TRBV5-1 and TRBJ2-7; 13 nucleotides align to TRBD2. CDR1 SGHRS and CDR2 YFSETQ come from the germline V gene. CDR3 length: 17 residues. The V segment lost 3 bases and the J segment 7 bases; nucleotides outside the gene matches: 13. In nucleotides, the CDR3 is TGCGCCAGCAGCTCCCTCCCCGGGACTAGCGGGATCGGGGAGCAGTACTTC. This sequence encodes CASSSLPGTSGIGEQYF.

The V call is TRBV7-8, the J call TRBJ2-7, with D possibly being TRBD1 (5 bases). Germline V gene sequence: CDR1 SGHVS, CDR2 FQNEAQ. The CDR3 consists of 14 residues. The ends were cut back, 5 bases at V and 2 bases at J, with 13 bases in the middle. The chain's CDR3 is CASSPPNRPYEQYF. DNA of the CDR3: TGTGCCAGCAGCCCTCCCAACAGGCCCTACGAGCAGTACTTC.

This chain joins TRBV9 and TRBJ2-5, with D tentatively TRBD2 (5 bases). CDR3 size: 19 residues. V was cut by 0 bases and J by 2 bases, with 23 bases left in between. CDR1 and CDR2 from the germline V gene are SGDLS and YYNGEE. CDR3 amino acids: CASSVGNTGSYLVQETQYF. DNA for the CDR3: TGTGCCAGCAGCGTAGGTAACACGGGGAGCTACCTGGTTCAAGAGACCCAGTACTTC.

This chain uses TRBV5-1 with TRBJ2-7, with D possibly being TRBD1 (7 bases). The CDR3 consists of 16 residues. The V gene lost 3 bases and the J gene lost 0 bases, with 16 bases spanning the gap. CDR1 is SGHRS, CDR2 YFSETQ, per germline. The CDR3 DNA sequence: TGCGCCAGCAGCTCGGGGGCCAGGGGGAGCTCCTACGAGCAGTACTTC. Protein sequence: CASSSGARGSSYEQYF.

V usage is TRBV6-1 and J usage is TRBJ1-2; 7 positions agree with TRBD1. The CDR3 is 17 amino acids. Losses at the gene ends were 2 bases for V and 4 bases for J; bases not matched to a gene: 13. The germline gives CDR1 MNHNS, CDR2 SASEGT. CDR3 protein: CASSETRDSTLFYGYTF. In DNA form, the CDR3 reads TGTGCCAGCAGTGAAACCCGGGACAGCACCCTGTTCTATGGCTACACCTTC.

This chain connects TRBV10-2 to TRBJ1-6; D remains ambiguous. This CDR3 contains 16 residues. The V and J ends lost 4 bases and 0 bases respectively, with 10 bases between them. The germline gives CDR1 WSHSY, CDR2 SAAADI. This CDR3 reads CASSAARSSYNSPLHF. CDR3 coding DNA: TGCGCCAGCAGTGCCGCCCGGAGCTCCTATAATTCACCCCTCCACTTT.

The sample holds a few counts of this clone. The chain joins TRBV2 to TRBJ2-3; 9 bases fit TRBD1. Trimming took 5 bases from V and 1 from J; bases not matched to a gene: 4. CDR1 and CDR2 (germline): SNHLY, FYNNEI. This CDR3 region has 15 residues. The CDR3 DNA follows: TGTGCCAGCAGTAGGCGGACAGGGGGCACAGATACGCAGTATTTT. This translates into CASSRRTGGTDTQYF.

The chain links TRBV30 to TRBJ2-7; tentative D call: TRBD1 (6 bases). CDR1 and CDR2 (germline): GTSNPN, SVGIG (reference sequence). V gave up 2 bases and J gave up 4 bases, with 21 bases separating them. This CDR3 region has 16 residues. CDR3 coding DNA: TGTGCCTGGAGTCGGAAAGGACAGTTTCGGGGTTACGAGCAGTACTTC. It codes for CAWSRKGQFRGYEQYF.

V gene TRBV18 combines with J gene TRBJ1-1; weak D call: TRBD1 (5 bases). Between the trimmed V and J ends, which lost 0 bases and 1 base, there was a span of 9 bases. Germline CDR1 is KGHSH and CDR2 is LQKENI. CDR3 length equals 15 residues. The CDR3 here is CASSPPGLGNTEAFF. For the CDR3, the DNA is TGTGCCAGCTCACCACCGGGACTGGGGAACACTGAAGCTTTCTTT.

The chain joins TRBV4-1 to TRBJ1-1, with 7 bases fitting TRBD1. The CDR3 sequence is 12 residues long. The J segment lost 7 bases and the V segment lost 5 bases, leaving 4 bases of the junction unmatched. Germline V gene sequence: CDR1 MGHRA, CDR2 YSYEKL. CDR3 nucleotide sequence: TGCGCCAGCAGCAGAGGGGACAGTGAAGCTTTCTTT. It yields the protein CASSRGDSEAFF.

The chain has TRBV9 and TRBJ1-1, with no clear D. V lost 0 bases and J 0 bases, leaving 6 bases between the germline ends. CDR1 and CDR2 (germline): SGDLS, YYNGEE. This CDR3 has 14 amino acids. The CDR3 protein is CASSVGAMNTEAFF. In DNA, the CDR3 is TGTGCCAGCAGCGTAGGAGCTATGAACACTGAAGCTTTCTTT.

The genes are TRBV5-1 and TRBJ2-7, with 8 bases lining up with TRBD1. Germline V gene lookup returns CDR1 SGHRS and CDR2 YFSETQ. This CDR3 is 14 amino acids long. V was clipped by 0 bases and J by 5 bases; unmatched bases: 4. In DNA, the CDR3 is TGCGCCAGCAGCTTGGGACAGGGGTTTGACGAGCAGTACTTC. Translation gives CASSLGQGFDEQYF.

This clone has only a few counts. The chain links TRBV9 to TRBJ1-1, with D possibly matching TRBD1 (5 bases). The V end lost 1 base, the J end lost 4 bases, and 11 bases lay between the germline ends. Germline V gene data show CDR1 as SGDLS and CDR2 as YYNGEE. The length of the CDR3 is 14 residues. The CDR3 DNA reads as TGTGCCAGCAGCGTAATCAGGGAGGGCACTGAAGCTTTCTTT. This translates into CASSVIREGTEAFF.

The chain has TRBV11-2 and TRBJ1-2; D remains ambiguous. CDR3 length: 15 residues. Germline values: CDR1 SGHAT, CDR2 FQNNGV. Between the trimmed V and J ends, which lost 5 bases and 3 bases, there was a span of 16 bases. CDR3 coding DNA: TGTGCCAGCAGCCCACTGACGTGGGGAGACTATGGCTACACCTTC. Translated: CASSPLTWGDYGYTF.

This clone occurred a few times. The chain links TRBV7-5 to TRBJ1-2; the listed D gene, TRBD1, was not tested against the DNA. TRBV7-5 represents a pseudogene. The CDR3 is 14 amino acids. The CDR3 nucleotides are TGTGTCAGAAGCTTAGAGGCAGGGGGCTATGGCTACACCTTC. Translation: CVRSLEAGGYGYTF.

V usage is TRBV2 and J usage is TRBJ1-1, with 9 bases aligning to TRBD1. V lost 6 bases and J lost 7; bases outside the gene matches: 12. Germline loops: CDR1 SNHLY, CDR2 FYNNEI. This CDR3 spans 15 amino acids. The CDR3 DNA reads TGTGCCAGCAGGGACTACCGGACAGGGGTCGGTGAAGCTTTCTTT. Translation gives CASRDYRTGVGEAFF. The whole variable domain, filled in from reference TRBV2 and TRBJ1-1, reads EPEVTQTPSHQVTQMGQEVILRCVPISNHLYFYWYRQILGQKVEFLVSFYNNEISEKSEIFDDQFSVERPDGSNFTLKIRSTKLEDSAMYFCASRDYRTGVGEAFFGQGTRLTVV.

This clone was seen more than once but under ten times. This chain connects TRBV6-7 to TRBJ2-5; a possible D gene is TRBD2 (5 bases). TRBV6-7 is given ORF status, its function remaining uncertain. The CDR3 length is 15 residues. V lost 0 bases and J 6 bases, leaving 14 bases between the germline ends. Written as DNA, the CDR3 is TGTGCCAGCAGTTACTCGCGAGGGATGGCCAAGACCCAGTACTTC. Its protein product is CASSYSRGMAKTQYF.

The genes are TRBV4-1 and TRBJ2-2, with D perhaps TRBD1 (6 bases). CDR1 is MGHRA, CDR2 YSYEKL, per germline. The CDR3 totals 16 residues. Trimming removed 3 bases at V and 2 bases at J, with 13 bases between. DNA of the CDR3: TGCGCCAGCAGCCACGACGGACAGTTTAACACCGGGGAGCTGTTTTTT. It specifies CASSHDGQFNTGELFF.

The chain recombines TRBV19 with TRBJ1-5, with no clear D. The CDR3 spans 15 residues. Germline CDR1 is LNHDA and CDR2 is SQIVND (reference sequence). V was pared by 1 base and J by 4 bases, with 11 bases between. The CDR3 DNA sequence: TGTGCCAGTAGTATAGTGCCCGCGGGAAATCAGCCCCAGCATTTT. Translating it yields CASSIVPAGNQPQHF.

V is TRBV7-9 and J is TRBJ2-7, with 12 bases that match TRBD2. J was trimmed by 7 bases and V by 5 bases; bases with no gene match: 18. The CDR3 loop spans 18 amino acids. Germline-derived CDR1 and CDR2 are SEHNR and FQNEAQ (reference sequence). The CDR3 nucleotides read TGTGCCAGCAGCCCGCGACTAGCGGGGGCCTCCCTAACGTTGGAGCAGTACTTC. Its translation is CASSPRLAGASLTLEQYF. The whole variable domain, filled in from reference TRBV7-9 and TRBJ2-7, reads DTGVSQNPRHKITKRGQNVTFRCDPISEHNRLYWYRQTLGQGPEFLTYFQNEAQLEKSRLLSDRFSAERPKGSFSTLEIQRTEQGDSAMYLCASSPRLAGASLTLEQYFGPGTRLTVT.

The rearrangement uses TRBV28 and TRBJ1-2, with D possibly being TRBD1 (5 bases). The ends were cut back, 2 bases at V and 3 bases at J, with 10 bases in the middle. Germline V gives CDR1 MDHEN, CDR2 SYDVKM. This CDR3 has 14 residues. CDR3 region: CASSLVTAHYGYTF. For the CDR3, the DNA is TGTGCCAGCAGTTTAGTGACAGCCCACTATGGCTACACCTTC.

J is TRBJ1-5 and V is TRBV27; no reliable D call. This CDR3 spans 14 amino acids. Germline-derived CDR1 and CDR2 are MNHEY and SMNVEV (reference sequence). V lost 6 bases, J lost 4 bases, and 13 bases lay in between. The CDR3 nucleotides read TGTGCCAGCAGCTCCGGACGCGGGAATCAGCCCCAGCATTTT. This codes for CASSSGRGNQPQHF.